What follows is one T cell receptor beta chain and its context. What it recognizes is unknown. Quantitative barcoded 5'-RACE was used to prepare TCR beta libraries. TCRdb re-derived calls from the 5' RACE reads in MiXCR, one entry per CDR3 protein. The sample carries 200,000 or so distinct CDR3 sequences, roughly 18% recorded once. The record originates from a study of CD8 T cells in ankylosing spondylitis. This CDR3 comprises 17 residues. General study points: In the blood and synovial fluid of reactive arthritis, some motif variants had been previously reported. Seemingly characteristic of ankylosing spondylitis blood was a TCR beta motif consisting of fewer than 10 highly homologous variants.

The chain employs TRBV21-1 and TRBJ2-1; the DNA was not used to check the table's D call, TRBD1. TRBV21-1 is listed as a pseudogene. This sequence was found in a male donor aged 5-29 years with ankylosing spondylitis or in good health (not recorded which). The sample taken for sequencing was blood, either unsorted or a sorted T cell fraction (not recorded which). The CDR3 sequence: CASSKAYQGVPYNEQFF. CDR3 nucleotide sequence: TGTGCCAGCAGCAAAGCATACCAGGGTGTCCCCTACAATGAGCAGTTCTTC.